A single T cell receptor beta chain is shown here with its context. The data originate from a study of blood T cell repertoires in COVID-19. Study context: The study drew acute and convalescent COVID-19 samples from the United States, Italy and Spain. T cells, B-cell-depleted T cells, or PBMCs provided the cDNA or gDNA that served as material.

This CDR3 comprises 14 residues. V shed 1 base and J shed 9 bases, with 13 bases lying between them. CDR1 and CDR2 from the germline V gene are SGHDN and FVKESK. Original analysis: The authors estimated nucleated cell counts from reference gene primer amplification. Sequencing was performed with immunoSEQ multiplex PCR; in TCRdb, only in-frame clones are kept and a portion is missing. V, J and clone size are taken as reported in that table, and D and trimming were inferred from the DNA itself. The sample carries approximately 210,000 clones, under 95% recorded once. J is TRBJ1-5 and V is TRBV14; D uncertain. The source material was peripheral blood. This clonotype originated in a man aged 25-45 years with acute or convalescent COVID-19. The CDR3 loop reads CASSQVDLKRPQHF. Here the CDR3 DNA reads TGTGCCAGCAGCCAAGTAGACTTAAAACGGCCCCAGCATTTT. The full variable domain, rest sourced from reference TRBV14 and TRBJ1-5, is EAGVTQFPSHSVIEKGQTVTLRCDPISGHDNLYWYRRVMGKEIKFLLHFVKESKQDESGMPNNRFLAERTGGTYSTLKVQPAELEDSGVYFCASSQVDLKRPQHFGDGTRLSIL.